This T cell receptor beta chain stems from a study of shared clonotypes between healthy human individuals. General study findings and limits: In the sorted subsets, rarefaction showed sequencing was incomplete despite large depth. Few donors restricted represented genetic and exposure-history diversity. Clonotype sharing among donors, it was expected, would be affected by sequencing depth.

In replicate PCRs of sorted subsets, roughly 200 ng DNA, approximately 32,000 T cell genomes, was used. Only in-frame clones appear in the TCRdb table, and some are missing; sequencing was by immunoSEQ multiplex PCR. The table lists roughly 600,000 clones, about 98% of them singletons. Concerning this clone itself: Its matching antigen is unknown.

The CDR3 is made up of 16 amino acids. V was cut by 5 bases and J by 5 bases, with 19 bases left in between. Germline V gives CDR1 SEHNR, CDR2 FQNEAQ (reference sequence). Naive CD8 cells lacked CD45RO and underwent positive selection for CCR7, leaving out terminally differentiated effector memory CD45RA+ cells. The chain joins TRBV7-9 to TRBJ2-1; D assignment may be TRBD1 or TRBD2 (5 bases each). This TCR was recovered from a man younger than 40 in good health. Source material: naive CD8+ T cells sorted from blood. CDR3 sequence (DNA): TGTGCCAGCAGCCCTGGGTGGGGACCAACGAACAATGAGCAGTTCTTC. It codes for CASSPGWGPTNNEQFF.